These T cell receptor beta chains were read from a single sample in a study of EBV T-cell therapy then PD-1 blockade in nasopharyngeal carcinoma. Here immunoSEQ multiplex PCR was the method, and the copy in TCRdb shows in-frame clones only, minus some. The sample contains 20,000 to 25,000 clones, 82% of which appear only once. The antigens of these receptors remain unknown. The sample in question was CD8+ T cells from blood, obtained at day -245 from a patient whose treatment included autologous EBV-specific T cells and nivolumab. These receptors all stem from a man between 35 and 55 years old with nasopharyngeal carcinoma. Both conserved end residues are trimmed from each CDR3. The order of the fields is CDR3 protein, J gene, V gene.

CDR3 protein: ASSQEAAENIQY
J gene: TRBJ2-4
V gene: TRBV4-1

CDR3 protein: ASSQDIARGIAPLH
J gene: TRBJ1-6
V gene: TRBV4-3

CDR3 protein: ASSFWDSELENYGYT
J gene: TRBJ1-2
V gene: TRBV5-4

CDR3 protein: VTGGSGWPYEQY
J gene: TRBJ2-7
V gene: TRBV2

CDR3 protein: ASSYGQTYEQY
J gene: TRBJ2-7
V gene: TRBV5-4

CDR3 protein: ASSSADGSGANVLT
J gene: TRBJ2-6
V gene: TRBV6-2/TRBV6-3

CDR3 protein: ASIPGTGELF
J gene: TRBJ2-2
V gene: TRBV7-9

CDR3 protein: ASSSGQGHQPQH
J gene: TRBJ1-5
V gene: TRBV6-5

CDR3 protein: ASSFHLVRMNTEAF
J gene: TRBJ1-1
V gene: TRBV7-9

CDR3 protein: ASSYTSSGANVLT
J gene: TRBJ2-6
V gene: TRBV6-2/TRBV6-3

CDR3 protein: ASSLIGRVGSLRIKPQH
J gene: TRBJ1-5
V gene: TRBV7-8

CDR3 protein: ASSQKSPSGGPGDTQY
J gene: TRBJ2-3
V gene: TRBV5-1

CDR3 protein: ASTLDVRTEAF
J gene: TRBJ1-1
V gene: TRBV6-1

CDR3 protein: ASSFLQGNQPQH
J gene: TRBJ1-5
V gene: TRBV28

CDR3 protein: ASSYSSGGYT
J gene: TRBJ1-2
V gene: TRBV6-5

CDR3 protein: AIILWTGVNTGELF
J gene: TRBJ2-2
V gene: TRBV7-8

CDR3 protein: ASSRPGQGNGYT
J gene: TRBJ1-2
V gene: TRBV4-3

CDR3 protein: AGGQWHTYEQY
J gene: TRBJ2-7
V gene: TRBV6-5

CDR3 protein: ASSQDLSGGADEQY
J gene: TRBJ2-7
V gene: TRBV4-2

CDR3 protein: ASRRVGGVEAF
J gene: TRBJ1-1
V gene: TRBV14

CDR3 protein: ASSIFTRGDQPQH
J gene: TRBJ1-5
V gene: TRBV19

CDR3 protein: ASSYRGVWTEAF
J gene: TRBJ1-1
V gene: TRBV7-9

CDR3 protein: ASSQDTGLWDDEQF
J gene: TRBJ2-1
V gene: TRBV5-6

CDR3 protein: ASSQDPEDGRLEKLF
J gene: TRBJ1-4
V gene: TRBV3-1/TRBV3-2

CDR3 protein: SVVQGPFYEQY
J gene: TRBJ2-7
V gene: TRBV29-1

CDR3 protein: ASSGPDRLAKNIQY
J gene: TRBJ2-4
V gene: TRBV13

CDR3 protein: ATSPQGVDTGELF
J gene: TRBJ2-2
V gene: TRBV24-1

CDR3 protein: ASRVAGGGRKTQY
J gene: TRBJ2-5
V gene: TRBV27

CDR3 protein: ATSPEPGRSSGANVLT
J gene: TRBJ2-6
V gene: TRBV15

CDR3 protein: ATLGGRTEAF
J gene: TRBJ1-1
V gene: TRBV10-3

CDR3 protein: ASSSGTGGSNTEAF
J gene: TRBJ1-1
V gene: TRBV7-9

CDR3 protein: ASSYKDGYYGYT
J gene: TRBJ1-2
V gene: TRBV5-4

CDR3 protein: ASSYFRDRGQETQY
J gene: TRBJ2-5
V gene: TRBV6-5

CDR3 protein: ASRFAGGTDTQY
J gene: TRBJ2-3
V gene: TRBV5-4

CDR3 protein: ASSEGIENNQPQH
J gene: TRBJ1-5
V gene: TRBV6-1

CDR3 protein: ASSQDSGVYERY
J gene: TRBJ2-7
V gene: TRBV4-3

CDR3 protein: ASSVGQGSQPQH
J gene: TRBJ1-5
V gene: TRBV9

CDR3 protein: ASSAGGHTDTQY
J gene: TRBJ2-3
V gene: TRBV6-2/TRBV6-3

CDR3 protein: ASSLLWGTEAF
J gene: TRBJ1-1
V gene: TRBV7-9

CDR3 protein: ASSVDTGYGYT
J gene: TRBJ1-2
V gene: TRBV9

CDR3 protein: ASSPGTGGTGELF
J gene: TRBJ2-2
V gene: TRBV7-7

CDR3 protein: ASSLGGAGELF
J gene: TRBJ2-2
V gene: TRBV5-4

CDR3 protein: ASSLPAGGFTEAF
J gene: TRBJ1-1
V gene: TRBV6-2/TRBV6-3

CDR3 protein: ASNPTAATGELF
J gene: TRBJ2-2
V gene: TRBV7-8

CDR3 protein: ASTHHETGNTEAF
J gene: TRBJ1-1
V gene: TRBV7-8

CDR3 protein: AWSKSYEQY
J gene: TRBJ2-7
V gene: TRBV30

CDR3 protein: ASSQELGRSTDTQY
J gene: TRBJ2-3
V gene: TRBV4-2

CDR3 protein: ASTALNTEAF
J gene: TRBJ1-1
V gene: TRBV5-4

CDR3 protein: ASSDPGRGYEQY
J gene: TRBJ2-7
V gene: TRBV2

CDR3 protein: ASSWDGTYGYT
J gene: TRBJ1-2
V gene: TRBV5-6

CDR3 protein: ASSPGLEADTQY
J gene: TRBJ2-3
V gene: TRBV6-4